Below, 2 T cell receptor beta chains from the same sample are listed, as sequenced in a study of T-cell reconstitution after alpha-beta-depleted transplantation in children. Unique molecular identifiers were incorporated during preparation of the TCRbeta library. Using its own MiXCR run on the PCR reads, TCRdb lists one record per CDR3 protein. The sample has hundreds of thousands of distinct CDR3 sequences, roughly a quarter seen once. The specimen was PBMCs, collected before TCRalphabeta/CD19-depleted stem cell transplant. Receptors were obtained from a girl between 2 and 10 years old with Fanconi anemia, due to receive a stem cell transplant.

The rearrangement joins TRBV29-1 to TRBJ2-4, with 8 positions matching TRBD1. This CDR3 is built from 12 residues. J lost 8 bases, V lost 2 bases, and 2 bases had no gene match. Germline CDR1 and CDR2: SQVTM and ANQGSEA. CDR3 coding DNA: TGCAGCGTTGAACAGGGGGCGGACATTCAGTACTTC. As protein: CSVEQGADIQYF.

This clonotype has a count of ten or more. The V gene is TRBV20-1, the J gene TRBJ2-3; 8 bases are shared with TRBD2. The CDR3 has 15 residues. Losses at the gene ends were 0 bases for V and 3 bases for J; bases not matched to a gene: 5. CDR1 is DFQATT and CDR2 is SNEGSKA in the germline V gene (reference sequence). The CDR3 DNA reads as TGCAGTGCTAGAGACGGGGGGGTTGAAACAGATACGCAGTATTTT. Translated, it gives CSARDGGVETDTQYF.